Below are 20 T cell receptor beta chains sequenced from a single sample in a study of blood T cell repertoires in COVID-19. Clones were sequenced by immunoSEQ multiplex PCR, and TCRdb holds only the in-frame ones, with some missing. In the table there are 90,000 to 110,000 clones, roughly 79% of which are singletons. The sequenced sample was peripheral blood. The receptors derive from a woman in her 70s with acute or convalescent COVID-19.

The CDR3 region is CATSDRGDYGYTF. Written as DNA, the CDR3 is TGTGCCACCAGCGACAGGGGGGACTATGGCTACACCTTC. The rearrangement links TRBV15 to TRBJ1-2, with TRBD1 identical over 9 bases. Trimming took 5 bases from V and 3 from J; bases not matched to a gene: 1. Germline CDR1 reads LNHNV; CDR2 reads YYDKDF (reference sequence). This CDR3 region has 13 residues.

The V gene is TRBV5-1, the J gene TRBJ1-1; weak D call: TRBD1 (6 bases). The CDR3 contains 15 residues. CDR1 is SGHRS, CDR2 YFSETQ, per germline. With 2 bases removed from V and 5 bases from J, the gap between germline ends came to 16 bases. CDR3 sequence: CASSFSPSQGTEAFF. CDR3 in DNA: TGCGCCAGCAGCTTTAGCCCCTCTCAGGGGACTGAAGCTTTCTTT.

There are a few counts of this clone. This chain uses TRBV12-3 or TRBV12-4 with TRBJ1-2; possible D gene TRBD1, 6 bases. The CDR3 is 13 residues long. V was clipped by 6 bases and J by 5 bases, with 13 bases between them. As DNA, the CDR3 is TGTGCCAGCAGCACTGACAGGCTTTATGGCTACACCTTC. It codes for CASSTDRLYGYTF.

On this clone: Other DNA sequences in the same sample also yield this CDR3. The chain combines TRBV18 with TRBJ1-2; a weak D match, TRBD1 (5 bases). This CDR3 contains 13 residues. From germline, CDR1 is KGHSH and CDR2 LQKENI. With 1 base removed from V and 3 bases from J, the gap between germline ends came to 6 bases. The CDR3 here is CASSPRGDYGYTF. The CDR3 nucleotides read TGTGCCAGCTCACCACGGGGGGACTATGGCTACACCTTC.

The chain employs TRBV12-3 or TRBV12-4 and TRBJ1-3; D unresolved. The length of the CDR3 is 12 residues. Trimming removed 2 bases at V and 4 bases at J, with 3 bases between. The CDR3 DNA is TGTGCCAGCAGTTTACCGGGAAACACCATATATTTT. Translating gives CASSLPGNTIYF.

Only one count was recorded for this clone. This chain uses TRBV4-3 with TRBJ2-3, with 10 bases identical to TRBD2. Germline trimming cut 0 bases from V and 4 bases from J; bases unmatched to any gene: 13. The CDR3 extends over 19 amino acids. Germline V gene sequence: CDR1 LGHNA, CDR2 YSLEER. CDR3 nucleotides: TGCGCCAGCAGCCAAGATAAGGGTTCCCTAGCGGGGGATGCAGATACGCAGTATTTT. It translates to CASSQDKGSLAGDADTQYF.

The chain has TRBV9 and TRBJ2-5; 7 bases align to TRBD2. Germline loops: CDR1 SGDLS, CDR2 YYNGEE. J lost 3 bases, V lost 0 bases, and 2 bases had no gene match. This CDR3 spans 14 amino acids. The CDR3 DNA reads TGTGCCAGCAGCGTAGCGCTAGCGGAAGAGACCCAGTACTTC. This sequence encodes CASSVALAEETQYF. Looking up the rest from reference TRBV9 and TRBJ2-5 gives the full variable domain: DSGVTQTPKHLITATGQRVTLRCSPRSGDLSVYWYQQSLDQGLQFLIQYYNGEERAKGNILERFSAQQFPDLHSELNLSSLELGDSALYFCASSVALAEETQYFGPGTRLLVL.

This chain links TRBV5-1 with TRBJ2-7; the match to TRBD1 covers 7 bases. Germline V gives CDR1 SGHRS, CDR2 YFSETQ. The V and J ends lost 4 bases and 0 bases, in that order; junction bases with no gene match: 19. The CDR3 is 19 amino acids. DNA of the CDR3: TGCGCCAGCAGCCATTCTACCCCGGCAAGACAGGGTCCCTCCTACGAGCAGTACTTC. Protein product: CASSHSTPARQGPSYEQYF.

The rearrangement uses TRBV19 and TRBJ2-5, with 9 bases identical to TRBD2. With V trimmed by 5 bases and J by 1 base, 2 bases remained unmatched. The CDR3 is 14 amino acids. Looked up from germline, CDR1 is LNHDA and CDR2 is SQIVND (reference sequence). The CDR3 DNA sequence: TGTGCCAGTAGTGTACTAGCGGGCCAAGAGACCCAGTACTTC. Amino acid sequence: CASSVLAGQETQYF.

This rearrangement joins TRBV27 to TRBJ2-1, with 9 bases lining up with TRBD1. Germline CDR1 MNHEY, CDR2 SMNVEV (reference sequence). This CDR3 contains 14 residues. With 5 bases clipped from V and 6 bases from J, the junction kept 5 bases outside the gene matches. In DNA, the CDR3 is TGTGCCAGCAGTGCCGGGACAGGGATCAATGAGCAGTTCTTC. Translated, it gives CASSAGTGINEQFF.

A few counts support this clone. The chain uses TRBV7-9 and TRBJ2-7; 8 bases are shared with TRBD2. Per germline, CDR1 SEHNR and CDR2 FQNEAQ (reference sequence). V gave up 4 bases and J gave up 2 bases; unmatched junction bases: 7. The CDR3 runs to 15 residues. The CDR3 reads CASSSSGRRAYEQYF. CDR3 coding DNA: TGTGCCAGCAGCTCCAGCGGGAGAAGGGCCTACGAGCAGTACTTC.

The chain links TRBV5-6 to TRBJ1-1; D not resolved. The CDR3 sequence is 16 residues long. The germline gives CDR1 SGHDT, CDR2 YYEEEE. V was trimmed by 0 bases and J by 5 bases, leaving 17 bases between them. The CDR3 spells CASSLENEGGWTEAFF. The CDR3 bases are TGTGCCAGCAGCTTGGAGAACGAGGGTGGGTGGACTGAAGCTTTCTTT.

V and J are TRBV7-2 and TRBJ2-5; D might be TRBD1 (6 bases). The germline CDR1 and CDR2 sequences are SGHTA and FQGNSA. The CDR3 totals 16 residues. The V gene lost 5 bases and the J gene lost 1 base, with 17 bases spanning the gap. CDR3 sequence reads: CASSIGQPIFQETQYF. DNA for the CDR3: TGTGCCAGCAGCATCGGACAGCCGATCTTCCAAGAGACCCAGTACTTC. The full variable domain, with the rest looked up from reference TRBV7-2 and TRBJ2-5, is GAGVSQSPSNKVTEKGKDVELRCDPISGHTALYWYRQSLGQGLEFLIYFQGNSAPDKSGLPSDRFSAERTGGSVSTLTIQRTQQEDSAVYLCASSIGQPIFQETQYFGPGTRLLVL.

This clone was picked up a small number of times. J is TRBJ2-7 and V is TRBV24-1; D possibly corresponds to TRBD1 (6 bases). The germline V and J ends were trimmed by 0 bases and 2 bases, with 13 bases remaining between them. The length of the CDR3 is 16 residues. The germline gives CDR1 KGHDR, CDR2 SFDVKD. CDR3 coding DNA: TGTGCCACCAGTGATTTGCGTCAGGGGTCCCCCTACGAGCAGTACTTC. Its protein is CATSDLRQGSPYEQYF.

The gene calls are TRBV5-1 and TRBJ1-2, with 10 nucleotides matching TRBD1. The CDR3 has 15 residues. Germline V gives CDR1 SGHRS, CDR2 YFSETQ. Trimming at V came to 0 bases and at J to 5 bases, leaving 4 bases not matched to a gene. The CDR3 bases are TGCGCCAGCAGCTTGGGGACAGGGGGGAAGTATGGCTACACCTTC. It is translated as CASSLGTGGKYGYTF.

This clone was recorded a few times. The rearrangement links TRBV4-3 to TRBJ1-2; D possibly corresponds to TRBD1 (6 bases). Per germline, CDR1 LGHNA and CDR2 YSLEER. The CDR3 covers 14 residues. V was clipped by 4 bases and J by 4 bases, with 13 bases between them. CDR3 coding DNA: TGCGCCAGCAGCCCCAGACAGGCCTCCTATGGCTACACCTTC. Protein product: CASSPRQASYGYTF.

The rearrangement joins TRBV30 to TRBJ1-5, with D perhaps TRBD1 (6 bases). The CDR3 spans 13 residues. CDR1 is GTSNPN and CDR2 is SVGIG in the germline V gene (reference sequence). V dropped 1 base and J dropped 6 bases, with 10 bases sitting between them. The CDR3 sequence: CAWSARGGQPQHF. The DNA of the CDR3 is TGTGCCTGGAGTGCAAGGGGGGGTCAGCCCCAGCATTTT.

This clone was observed a handful of times. V usage is TRBV13 and J usage is TRBJ2-7; D gene ambiguous. The CDR3 totals 13 residues. Germline V gives CDR1 PRHDT, CDR2 FYEKMQ (reference sequence). The V end was cut by 0 bases, the J end by 2 bases, with 5 bases between. CDR3 residues: CASSLGSAYEQYF. The CDR3 coding sequence is TGTGCCAGCAGCTTAGGGTCAGCCTACGAGCAGTACTTC.

This clone was seen only a few times. J is TRBJ1-1 and V is TRBV29-1, with D perhaps TRBD1 (6 bases). Trimming cost V 6 bases and J 7 bases, with 12 bases left between them. CDR1 is SQVTM and CDR2 is ANQGSEA in the germline V gene. The CDR3 runs 11 residues. In nucleotides, the CDR3 is TGCAGCGTCCAAGAGGGGGTTGAAGCTTTCTTT. It specifies CSVQEGVEAFF.

This clone was counted once. The genes are TRBV28 and TRBJ1-6; TRBD1 aligns across 7 bases. Germline CDR1 is MDHEN and CDR2 is SYDVKM. The CDR3 totals 16 residues. Trimming removed 1 base from V and 0 bases from J; junction bases left unmatched: 0. The CDR3 DNA is TGTGCCAGCAGTTTATCAGGGGGCTCCTATAATTCACCCCTCCACTTT. As protein: CASSLSGGSYNSPLHF.